This TCR beta chain was sequenced during a study of chemoradiotherapy in HPV16-positive cancers. Study context: Candidate HPV-specific clones and shared TCR motifs came from a couple of HPV16-positive patients. Study-wide results and limits: Better recurrence-free survival went with HPV-responsive T-cell expansion in HPV16-positive patients. Candidate HPV-specific clones and E7-related TCR motifs grew in tumor during treatment.

TCRdb's table, derived via immunoSEQ multiplex PCR, lists solely in-frame clones and lacks some. The sample records approximately 17,000 clones, about 74% being singletons. This clone was counted between two and nine times. Its antigen is not known. Over chemoradiotherapy, repertoires were sampled more than once. The germline CDR1 and CDR2 sequences are SGHTA and FQGTGA. This CDR3 has 15 residues. V was pared by 4 bases and J by 7 bases, with 17 bases between. This material consisted of tumor tissue, taken from a patient who underwent chemoradiotherapy. The receptor comes from a human donor with HPV-associated anogenital cancer. V usage is TRBV7-3 and J usage is TRBJ2-1; D may correspond to TRBD1 or TRBD2 (9 bases each). CDR3 loop: CASSSSGTGRNEQFF. CDR3 nucleotide sequence: TGTGCCAGCAGCTCTAGCGGGACAGGGAGGAATGAGCAGTTCTTC.